Detailed here is one T cell receptor (beta chain). Indicated time point: neoterminal ileum biopsy at postoperative endoscopy, about 6 months after surgery. Clones were read by immunoSEQ multiplex PCR, and TCRdb kept only the in-frame ones, dropping some. The sample holds about 62,000 clones, approximately 88% seen once. This entry belongs to a study of T cell repertoires in ileal Crohn's disease. The sample consisted of ileal tissue. The TCR sequence derives from an adult with Crohn's disease.

In DNA form, the CDR3 reads TGTGCCAGCAGTGCTAGCGGGAGTTACAATGAGCAGTTCTTC. Translated, it gives CASSASGSYNEQFF. The J gene is TRBJ2-1, the V gene TRBV25-1; 10 nucleotides agree with TRBD2. Germline lookup yields CDR1 MGHDK and CDR2 SYGVNS. The V and J ends lost 4 bases and 4 bases, in that order; junction bases with no gene match: 1. There are 14 residues in the CDR3.